This TCR beta chain derives from a study of T cell repertoires in cytomegalovirus infection. Across the whole study: CMV infection and matching HLA type were both indicated by public TCR beta signatures. Study-wide results and limits: Carriage of CMV together with the relevant HLA was identifiable through cumulative public TCR beta family frequency. In two of eight donors, the top clonotype was HLA-C-restricted CMV-specific.

In germline, CDR1 is ENHRY, CDR2 SYGVKD. The CDR3 is 15 amino acids. Trimming left V 1 base short and J 5 bases short, with 12 bases between. Each CDR3 protein gets one entry after TCRdb re-called the reads with MiXCR. The repertoire has roughly 140,000 distinct CDR3 sequences, about a quarter of them found once; the top ten carry approximately 10%. This clonotype was observed a few times. The target antigen is unknown. This chain connects TRBV10-3 to TRBJ1-5, with TRBD1 as a possible D gene (6 bases). Sequenced: PBMCs. The clonotype comes from a human donor in good health (CMV status not recorded). Some clones in this sample may be carry-over from other donors' samples. Here the CDR3 DNA reads TGTGCCATCAGTGAGTGGGGGGGCGGGGATCAGCCCCAGCATTTT. Translated, it gives CAISEWGGGDQPQHF.